This TCR beta chain was profiled in a study of siplizumab effects on memory and regulatory T cells. Study-level findings and limits: The authors did not confirm suppressive function in proliferating Tregs from siplizumab cultures. Most proliferating CD4+ or CD8+ clones, roughly 80-95%, had no naive or memory assignment.

Points on this clone: The antigen is unknown.

Clones were sequenced by immunoSEQ multiplex PCR, and TCRdb holds only the in-frame ones, with some missing. This sample has more than 95,000 clones; 93% occur once, and the top ten carry 0.55% to 0.7%. This CDR3 has 13 amino acids. CDR1 MNHEY and CDR2 SVGAGI come from the germline V gene. The germline V and J ends were trimmed by 0 bases and 9 bases, with 9 bases remaining between them. This rearrangement joins TRBV6-5 to TRBJ2-1, with D tentatively TRBD2 (6 bases). Sequencing used Tregs sorted from blood. This TCR was sampled from a human donor in good health. CDR3 residues: CASSYSGGSEQFF. The CDR3 DNA sequence: TGTGCCAGCAGTTACTCGGGGGGATCTGAGCAGTTCTTC.